This entry lists 7 T cell receptor beta chains sequenced from one sample in a study of identical twins. TCRdb used MiXCR to reprocess the 5' RACE reads, holding one entry per CDR3 protein. This sample carries approximately 600,000 distinct CDR3 sequences, around 9.6% of them seen once, and the ten largest clones take around 3%. This sample also appeared in a second study, on yellow fever vaccine responses in identical twins.

What was sequenced was PBMCs. These receptors originate from a woman aged 18-30 years in good health.

This clonotype was counted many times. The chain has TRBV5-1 and TRBJ2-7; the match to TRBD1 covers 7 bases. Germline V lookup: CDR1 SGHRS, CDR2 YFSETQ. CDR3 length equals 14 residues. V lost 5 bases, J lost 2 bases, and 7 bases stayed unmatched. DNA for the CDR3: TGCGCCAGCAGTAAGGACAGGACAACCTACGAGCAGTACTTC. Its protein product is CASSKDRTTYEQYF.

This clonotype was detected a few times. The CDR3 DNA reads TGCAGTGCTTGGACAGGGGACGAACTCAATGAGCAGTTCTTC. This sequence encodes CSAWTGDELNEQFF. The chain combines TRBV20-1 with TRBJ2-1; 9 bases match TRBD1. Germline-derived CDR1 and CDR2 are DFQATT and SNEGSKA (reference sequence). The CDR3 totals 14 residues. The ends lost 5 bases at V and 6 bases at J; junction bases unmatched: 8.

The chain has TRBV20-1 and TRBJ2-1; D is perhaps TRBD1 (6 bases). Germline V gives CDR1 DFQATT, CDR2 SNEGSKA (reference sequence). The V and J ends lost 2 bases and 7 bases respectively, with 12 bases between them. The CDR3 is 13 amino acids. The CDR3 protein is CSARNRAWNEQFF. In nucleotides, the CDR3 is TGCAGTGCTAGAAACAGGGCTTGGAATGAGCAGTTCTTC.

This chain joins TRBV7-9 and TRBJ2-4, with unresolved D. The CDR3 totals 16 residues. V was pared by 0 bases and J by 7 bases, with 16 bases between. The germline V gene has CDR1 SEHNR and CDR2 FQNEAQ (reference sequence). The CDR3 reads CASSLASSPLRNIQYF. The CDR3, as DNA: TGTGCCAGCAGCTTAGCCAGCTCACCTCTGCGGAACATTCAGTACTTC.

This clonotype was found many times. V is TRBV10-3 and J is TRBJ2-3; TRBD2 matches at 7 bases. The germline CDR1 and CDR2 sequences are ENHRY and SYGVKD. There are 13 residues in the CDR3. J was trimmed by 3 bases and V by 10 bases; bases with no gene match: 7. CDR3 sequence reads: CATGTTMTDTQYF. CDR3 nucleotides: TGTGCCACCGGGACTACCATGACAGATACGCAGTATTTT.

The chain joins TRBV7-9 to TRBJ2-5, with a weak D call TRBD2 (6 bases). From germline, CDR1 is SEHNR and CDR2 FQNEAQ (reference sequence). The V end lost 6 bases, the J end lost 5 bases, and 19 bases lay between the germline ends. This CDR3 comprises 15 residues. CDR3 residues: CASSPIGGVKETQYF. For the CDR3, the DNA is TGTGCCAGCAGTCCTATCGGCGGGGTGAAGGAGACCCAGTACTTC.

CDR3 loop: CASIRGETQYF. In DNA form, the CDR3 reads TGTGCCAGCATTCGGGGCGAGACCCAGTACTTC. The chain has TRBV12-3 or TRBV12-4 and TRBJ2-5; D may correspond to TRBD1 or TRBD2 (5 bases each). The CDR3 has 11 amino acids. V was cut by 7 bases and J by 5 bases, with 8 bases left in between.